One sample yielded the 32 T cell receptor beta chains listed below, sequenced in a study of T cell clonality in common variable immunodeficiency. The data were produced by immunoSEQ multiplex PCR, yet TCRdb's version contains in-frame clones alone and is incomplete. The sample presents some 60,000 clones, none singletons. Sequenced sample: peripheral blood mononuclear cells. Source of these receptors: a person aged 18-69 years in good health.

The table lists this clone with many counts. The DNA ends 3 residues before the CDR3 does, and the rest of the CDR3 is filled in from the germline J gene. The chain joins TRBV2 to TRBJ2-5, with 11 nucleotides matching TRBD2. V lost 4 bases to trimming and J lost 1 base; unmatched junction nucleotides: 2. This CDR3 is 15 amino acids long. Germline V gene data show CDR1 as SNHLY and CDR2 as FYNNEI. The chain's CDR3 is CASSVGLAGQETQYF. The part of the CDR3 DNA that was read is TGTGCCAGCAGTGTTGGACTAGCGGGCCAAGAGACC.

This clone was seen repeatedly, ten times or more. The CDR3 sequence is CSARTPLIAGPYEQYF. CDR3 DNA (partial): TGCAGTGCCCGGACCCCTCTTATAGCGGGTCCCTACGAG. The rearrangement joins TRBV20-1 to TRBJ2-7, with TRBD2 identical over 7 bases. The read halts 3 residues ahead of the CDR3 end, with the missing end drawn from the germline J gene. V trimming: 6 bases; J trimming: 2 bases; junction bases outside the gene matches: 16. This CDR3 spans 16 amino acids. Germline V gene lookup returns CDR1 DFQATT and CDR2 SNEGSKA (reference sequence).

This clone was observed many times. The CDR3 here is CASGARSPPENTGELFF. CDR3 bases read: TGTGCCAGCGGGGCAAGGAGCCCACCCGAGAACACCGGGGAG. The V gene is TRBV6-2 or TRBV6-3, the J gene TRBJ2-2, with a tentative D call TRBD1 (5 bases). With the read ending 3 residues before the CDR3 end, the germline J gene is used to fill in that end. V gave up 8 bases and J gave up 1 base, with 20 bases separating them. Germline CDR1 and CDR2: MNHEY and SVGEGT. This CDR3 spans 17 amino acids.

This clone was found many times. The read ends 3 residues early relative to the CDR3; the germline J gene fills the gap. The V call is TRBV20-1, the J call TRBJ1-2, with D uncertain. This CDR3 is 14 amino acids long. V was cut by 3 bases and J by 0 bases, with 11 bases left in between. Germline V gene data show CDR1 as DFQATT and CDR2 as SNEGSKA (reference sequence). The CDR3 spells CSASSSLANYGYTF. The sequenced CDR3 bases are TGCAGTGCTAGTTCGTCATTAGCTAACTATGGC.

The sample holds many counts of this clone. The CDR3 region is CASSFFWGGPVVLGELFF. Partial CDR3 DNA: TGTGCCAGCAGTTTTTTTTGGGGGGGGCCAGTGGTCCTGGGGGAG. The rearrangement joins TRBV28 to TRBJ2-2; TRBD2 is a possible D gene (7 bases). Read data end 3 residues before the CDR3 end; the end is taken from the germline J gene. CDR1 MDHEN and CDR2 SYDVKM come from the germline V gene. Trimming pared 3 bases from V and 8 bases from J, leaving 25 bases between. The CDR3 totals 18 residues.

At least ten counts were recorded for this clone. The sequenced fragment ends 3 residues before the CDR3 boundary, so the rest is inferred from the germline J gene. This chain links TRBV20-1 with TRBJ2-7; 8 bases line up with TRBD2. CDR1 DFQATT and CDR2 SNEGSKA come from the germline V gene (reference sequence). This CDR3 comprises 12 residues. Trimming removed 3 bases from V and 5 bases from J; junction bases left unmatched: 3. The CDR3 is CSASGGANEQYF. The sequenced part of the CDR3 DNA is TGCAGTGCTAGCGGGGGGGCCAACGAG.

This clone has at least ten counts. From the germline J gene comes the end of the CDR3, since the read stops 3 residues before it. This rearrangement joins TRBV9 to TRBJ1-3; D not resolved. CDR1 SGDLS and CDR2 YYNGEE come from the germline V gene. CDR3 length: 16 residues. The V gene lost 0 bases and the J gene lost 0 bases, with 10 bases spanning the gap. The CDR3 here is CASSVATGYSGNTIYF. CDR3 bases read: TGTGCCAGCAGCGTAGCTACGGGGTACTCTGGAAACACC.

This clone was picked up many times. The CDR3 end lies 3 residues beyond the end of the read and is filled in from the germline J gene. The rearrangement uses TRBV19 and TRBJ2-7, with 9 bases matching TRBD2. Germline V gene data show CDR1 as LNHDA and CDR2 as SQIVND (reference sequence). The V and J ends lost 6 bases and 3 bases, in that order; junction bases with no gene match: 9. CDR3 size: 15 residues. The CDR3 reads CASRHSGSLSYEQYF. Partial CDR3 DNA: TGTGCCAGTAGACATAGCGGGAGTCTTAGCTACGAG.

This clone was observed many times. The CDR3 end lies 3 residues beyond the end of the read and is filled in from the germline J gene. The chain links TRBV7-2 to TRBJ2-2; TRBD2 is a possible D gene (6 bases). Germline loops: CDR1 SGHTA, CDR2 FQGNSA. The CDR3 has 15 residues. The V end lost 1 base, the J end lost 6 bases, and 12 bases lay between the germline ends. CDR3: CASSLVSSAAGELFF. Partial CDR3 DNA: TGTGCCAGCAGCTTAGTCTCTAGCGCCGCCGGGGAG.

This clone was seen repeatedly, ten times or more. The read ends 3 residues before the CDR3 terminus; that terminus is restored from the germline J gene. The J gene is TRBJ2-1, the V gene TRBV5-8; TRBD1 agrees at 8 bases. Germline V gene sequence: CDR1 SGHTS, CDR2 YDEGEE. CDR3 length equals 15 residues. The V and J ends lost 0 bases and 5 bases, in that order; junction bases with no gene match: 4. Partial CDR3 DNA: TGTGCCAGCAGCTTGGGGACAGGGAATGACAATGAG. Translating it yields CASSLGTGNDNE. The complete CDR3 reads CASSLGTGNDNEQFF.

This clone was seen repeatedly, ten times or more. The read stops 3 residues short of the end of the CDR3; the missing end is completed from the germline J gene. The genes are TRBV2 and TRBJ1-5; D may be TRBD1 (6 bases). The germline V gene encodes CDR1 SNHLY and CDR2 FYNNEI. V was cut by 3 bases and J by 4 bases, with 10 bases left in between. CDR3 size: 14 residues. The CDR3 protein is CASSEAGTNQPQHF. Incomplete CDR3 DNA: TGTGCCAGCAGTGAGGCAGGGACAAATCAGCCC.

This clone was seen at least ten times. Partial CDR3 DNA: TGTGCCAGCAGTGGGAATACAGGGGGAACCGGGGAG. It specifies CASSGNTGGTGE. The entire CDR3 is CASSGNTGGTGELFF. The chain carries TRBV2 and TRBJ2-2; TRBD1 matches 8 bases. The sequence runs out 3 residues before the end of the CDR3; the remainder is reconstructed from the germline J gene. The CDR3 has 15 amino acids. The junction had 6 bases not matched to a gene; V was cut back by 4 bases and J by 5 bases. Per germline, CDR1 SNHLY and CDR2 FYNNEI.

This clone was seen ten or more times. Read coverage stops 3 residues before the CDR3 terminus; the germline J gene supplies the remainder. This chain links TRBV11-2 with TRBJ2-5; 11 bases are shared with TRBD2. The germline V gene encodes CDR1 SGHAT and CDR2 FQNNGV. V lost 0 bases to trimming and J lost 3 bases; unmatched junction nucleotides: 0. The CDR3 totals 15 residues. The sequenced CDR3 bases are TGTGCCAGCAGCTTAGAGACTAGCGGGAAAGAGACC. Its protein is CASSLETSGKET. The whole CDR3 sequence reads CASSLETSGKETQYF. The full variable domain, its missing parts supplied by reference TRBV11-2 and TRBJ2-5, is EAGVAQSPRYKIIEKRQSVAFWCNPISGHATLYWYQQILGQGPKLLIQFQNNGVVDDSQLPKDRFSAERLKGVDSTLKIQPAKLEDSAVYLCASSLETSGKETQYFGPGTRLLVL.

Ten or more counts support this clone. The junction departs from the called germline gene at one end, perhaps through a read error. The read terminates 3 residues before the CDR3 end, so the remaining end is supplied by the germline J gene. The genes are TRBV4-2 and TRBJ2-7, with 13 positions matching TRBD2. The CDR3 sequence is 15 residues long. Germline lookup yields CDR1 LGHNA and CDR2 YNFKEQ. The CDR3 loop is CASSQGLAGAYEQYF. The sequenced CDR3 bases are TGCGCCAGCAGCCAAGGACTAGCGGGAGCCTACGAG.

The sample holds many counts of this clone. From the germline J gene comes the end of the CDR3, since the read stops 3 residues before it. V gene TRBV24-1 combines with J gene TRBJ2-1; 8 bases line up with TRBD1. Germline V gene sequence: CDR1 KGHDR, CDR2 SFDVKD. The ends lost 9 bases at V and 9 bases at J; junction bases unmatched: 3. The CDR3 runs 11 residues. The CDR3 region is CATSDRVEQFF. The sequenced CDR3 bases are TGTGCCACCTCGGACAGGGTTGAG.

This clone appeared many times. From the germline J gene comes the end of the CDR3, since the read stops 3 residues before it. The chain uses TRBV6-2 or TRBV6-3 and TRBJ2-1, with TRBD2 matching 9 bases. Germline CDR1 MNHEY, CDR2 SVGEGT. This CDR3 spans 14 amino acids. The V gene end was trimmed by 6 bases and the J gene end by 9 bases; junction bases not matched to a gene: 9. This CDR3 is CASSSPRREGEQFF. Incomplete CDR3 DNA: TGTGCCAGCAGCTCCCCTCGGCGGGAGGGTGAG.

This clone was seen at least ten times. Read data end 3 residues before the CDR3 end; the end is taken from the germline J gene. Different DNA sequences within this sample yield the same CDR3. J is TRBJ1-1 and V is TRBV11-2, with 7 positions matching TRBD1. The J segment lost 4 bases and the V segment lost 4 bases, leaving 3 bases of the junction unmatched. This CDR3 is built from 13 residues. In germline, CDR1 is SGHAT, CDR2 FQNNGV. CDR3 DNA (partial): TGTGCCAGCAGCTCCCAGGGGGGCACTGAA. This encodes CASSSQGGTE. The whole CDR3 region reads CASSSQGGTEAFF.

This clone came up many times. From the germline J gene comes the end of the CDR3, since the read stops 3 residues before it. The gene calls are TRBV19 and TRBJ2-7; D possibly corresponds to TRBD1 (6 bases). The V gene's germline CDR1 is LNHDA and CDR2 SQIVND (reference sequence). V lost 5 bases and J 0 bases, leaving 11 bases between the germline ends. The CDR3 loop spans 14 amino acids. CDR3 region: CASSRDTYSYEQYF. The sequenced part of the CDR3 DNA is TGTGCCAGTAGTCGGGACACTTACTCCTACGAG.

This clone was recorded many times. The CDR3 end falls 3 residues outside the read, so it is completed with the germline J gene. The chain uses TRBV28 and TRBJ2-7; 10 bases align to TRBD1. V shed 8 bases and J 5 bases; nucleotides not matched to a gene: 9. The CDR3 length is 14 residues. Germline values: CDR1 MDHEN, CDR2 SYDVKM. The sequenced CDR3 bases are TGTGCCAGCTACAACCGGGACAGGGGTCACGAG. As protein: CASYNRDRGHE. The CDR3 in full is CASYNRDRGHEQYF.

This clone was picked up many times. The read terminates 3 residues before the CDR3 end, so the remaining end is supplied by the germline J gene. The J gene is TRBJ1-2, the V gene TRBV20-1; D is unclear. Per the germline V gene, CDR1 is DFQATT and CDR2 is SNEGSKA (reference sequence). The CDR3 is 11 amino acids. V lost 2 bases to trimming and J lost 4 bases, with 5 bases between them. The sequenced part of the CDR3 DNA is TGCAGTGCTAGATCATCCTATGGC. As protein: CSARSSYG. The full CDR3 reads CSARSSYGYTF.

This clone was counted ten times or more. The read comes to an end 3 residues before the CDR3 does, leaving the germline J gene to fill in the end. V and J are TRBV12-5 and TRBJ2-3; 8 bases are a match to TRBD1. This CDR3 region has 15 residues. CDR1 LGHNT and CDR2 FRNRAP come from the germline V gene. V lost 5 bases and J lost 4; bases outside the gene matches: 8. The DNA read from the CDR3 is TGTGCTAGTGGTCCCGGACAGGGTATGCCAGATACG. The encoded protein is CASGPGQGMPDT. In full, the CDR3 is CASGPGQGMPDTQYF.

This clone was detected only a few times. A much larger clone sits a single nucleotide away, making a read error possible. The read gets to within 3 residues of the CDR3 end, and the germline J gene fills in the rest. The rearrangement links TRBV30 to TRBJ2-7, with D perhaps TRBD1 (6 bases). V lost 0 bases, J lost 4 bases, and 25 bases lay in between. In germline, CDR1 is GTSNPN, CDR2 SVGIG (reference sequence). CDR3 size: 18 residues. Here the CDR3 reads CAWSVLGHSLGIAYEQYF. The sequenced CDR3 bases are TGTGCCTGGAGTGTCCTGGGACATTCATTGGGAATAGCATACGAG.

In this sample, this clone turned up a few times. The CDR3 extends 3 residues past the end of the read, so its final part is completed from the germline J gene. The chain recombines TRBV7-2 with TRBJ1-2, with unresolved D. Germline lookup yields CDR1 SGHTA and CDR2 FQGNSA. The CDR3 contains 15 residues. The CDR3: CASSFSGSSYNDYTF. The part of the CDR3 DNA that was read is TGTGCCAGCAGCTTTAGCGGGAGCTCCTACAATGAC.

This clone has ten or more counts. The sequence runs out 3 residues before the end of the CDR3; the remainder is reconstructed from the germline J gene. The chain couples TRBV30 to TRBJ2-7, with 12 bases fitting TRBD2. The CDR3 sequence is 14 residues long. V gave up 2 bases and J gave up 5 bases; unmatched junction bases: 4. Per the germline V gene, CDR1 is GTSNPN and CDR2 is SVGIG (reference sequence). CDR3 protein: CAWSWTSGADEQYF. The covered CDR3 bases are TGTGCCTGGAGTTGGACTAGCGGGGCGGACGAG.

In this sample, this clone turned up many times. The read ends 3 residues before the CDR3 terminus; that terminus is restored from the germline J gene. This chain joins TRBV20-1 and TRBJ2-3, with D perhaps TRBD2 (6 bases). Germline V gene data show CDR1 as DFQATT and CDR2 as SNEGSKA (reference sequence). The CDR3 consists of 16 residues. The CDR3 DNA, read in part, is TGCAGAGCGCGTCTAGCTAACACTAGCCGGTTGGATACG. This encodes CRARLANTSRLDT. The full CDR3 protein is CRARLANTSRLDTQYF.

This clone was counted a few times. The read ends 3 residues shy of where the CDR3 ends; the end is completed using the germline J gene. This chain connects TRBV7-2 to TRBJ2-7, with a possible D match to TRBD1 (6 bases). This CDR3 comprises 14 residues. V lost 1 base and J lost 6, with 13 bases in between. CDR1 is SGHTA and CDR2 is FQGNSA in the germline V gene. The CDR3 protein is CASSLGQARGEQYF. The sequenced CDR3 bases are TGTGCCAGCAGCTTAGGACAGGCCCGAGGCGAG.

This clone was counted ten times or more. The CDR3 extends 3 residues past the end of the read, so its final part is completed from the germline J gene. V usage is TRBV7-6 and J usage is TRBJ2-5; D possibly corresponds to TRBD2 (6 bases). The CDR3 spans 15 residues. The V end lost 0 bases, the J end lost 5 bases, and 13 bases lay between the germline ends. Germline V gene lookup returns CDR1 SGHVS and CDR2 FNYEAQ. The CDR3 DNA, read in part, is TGTGCCAGCAGCTTAGCGGGGGGTCTAGCCGAGACC. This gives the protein CASSLAGGLAET. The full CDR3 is CASSLAGGLAETQYF.

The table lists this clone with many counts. CDR3 DNA (partial): TGTGCCAGTAGTCTCCTTGGCGGCGGACTCTCCTACAATGAG. It specifies CASSLLGGGLSYNE. The CDR3 reads in full as CASSLLGGGLSYNEQFF. The genes are TRBV19 and TRBJ2-1, with D tentatively TRBD2 (5 bases). The sequenced fragment ends 3 residues before the CDR3 boundary, so the rest is inferred from the germline J gene. The CDR3 has 17 residues. Trimming took off 5 bases at V and 0 bases at J, with 17 bases between the two ends. Per the germline V gene, CDR1 is LNHDA and CDR2 is SQIVND (reference sequence).

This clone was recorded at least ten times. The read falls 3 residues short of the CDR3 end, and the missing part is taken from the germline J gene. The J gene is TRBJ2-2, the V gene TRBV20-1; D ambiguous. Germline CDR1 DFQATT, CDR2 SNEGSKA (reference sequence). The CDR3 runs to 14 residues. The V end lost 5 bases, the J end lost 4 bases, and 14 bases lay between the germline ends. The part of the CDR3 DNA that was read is TGCAGTGCTTTTAGCCCGCTCGGCACCGGGGAG. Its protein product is CSAFSPLGTGE. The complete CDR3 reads CSAFSPLGTGELFF.

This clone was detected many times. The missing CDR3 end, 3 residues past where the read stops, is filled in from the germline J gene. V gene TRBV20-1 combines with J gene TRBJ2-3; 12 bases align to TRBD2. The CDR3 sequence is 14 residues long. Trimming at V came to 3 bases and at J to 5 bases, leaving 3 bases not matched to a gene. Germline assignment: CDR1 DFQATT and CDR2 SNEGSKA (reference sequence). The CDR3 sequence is CSASEGLAGDTQYF. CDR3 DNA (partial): TGCAGTGCTAGTGAGGGACTAGCGGGAGATACG.

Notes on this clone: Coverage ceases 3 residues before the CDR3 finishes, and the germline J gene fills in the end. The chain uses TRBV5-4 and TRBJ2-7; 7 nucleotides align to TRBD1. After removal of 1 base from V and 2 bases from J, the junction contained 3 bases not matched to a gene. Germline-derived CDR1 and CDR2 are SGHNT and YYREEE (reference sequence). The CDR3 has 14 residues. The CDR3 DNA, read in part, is TGTGCCAGCAGCTTGAGACAGGGTACCTACGAG. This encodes CASSLRQGTYE. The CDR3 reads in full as CASSLRQGTYEQYF.

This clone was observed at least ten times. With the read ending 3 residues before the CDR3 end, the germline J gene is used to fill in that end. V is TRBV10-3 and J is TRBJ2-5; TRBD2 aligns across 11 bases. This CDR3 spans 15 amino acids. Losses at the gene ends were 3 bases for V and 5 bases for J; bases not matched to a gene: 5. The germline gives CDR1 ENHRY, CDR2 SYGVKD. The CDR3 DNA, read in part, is TGTGCCATCAGTGACTTTAGCGGGAGGGGGGAGACC. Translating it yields CAISDFSGRGET. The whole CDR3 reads CAISDFSGRGETQYF.